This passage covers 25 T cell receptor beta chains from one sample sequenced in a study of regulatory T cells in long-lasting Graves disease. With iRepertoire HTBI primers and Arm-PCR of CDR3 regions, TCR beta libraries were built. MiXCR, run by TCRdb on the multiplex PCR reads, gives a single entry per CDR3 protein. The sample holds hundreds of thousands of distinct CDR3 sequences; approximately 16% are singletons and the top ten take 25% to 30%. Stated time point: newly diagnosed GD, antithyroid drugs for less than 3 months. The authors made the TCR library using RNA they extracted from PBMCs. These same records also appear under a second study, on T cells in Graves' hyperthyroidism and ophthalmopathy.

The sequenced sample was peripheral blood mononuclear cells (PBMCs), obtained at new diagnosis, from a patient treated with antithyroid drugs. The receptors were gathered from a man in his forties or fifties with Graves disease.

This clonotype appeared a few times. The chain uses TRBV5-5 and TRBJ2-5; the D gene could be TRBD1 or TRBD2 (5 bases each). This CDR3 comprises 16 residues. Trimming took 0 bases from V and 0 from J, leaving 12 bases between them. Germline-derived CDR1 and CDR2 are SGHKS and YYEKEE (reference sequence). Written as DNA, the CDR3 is TGTGCCAGCAGCTTGGGCGAAGGGACGCACCAAGAGACCCAGTACTTC. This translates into CASSLGEGTHQETQYF.

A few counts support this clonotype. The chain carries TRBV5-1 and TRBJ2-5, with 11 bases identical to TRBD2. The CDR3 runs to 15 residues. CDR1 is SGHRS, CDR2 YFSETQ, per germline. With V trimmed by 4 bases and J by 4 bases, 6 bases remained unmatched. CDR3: CASSAGGTSGETQYF. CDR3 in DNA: TGCGCCAGCAGCGCCGGGGGGACTAGCGGAGAGACCCAGTACTTC.

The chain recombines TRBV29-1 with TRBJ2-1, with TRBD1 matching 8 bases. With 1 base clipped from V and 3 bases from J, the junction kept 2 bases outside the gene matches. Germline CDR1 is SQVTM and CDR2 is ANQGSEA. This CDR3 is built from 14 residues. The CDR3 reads CSVEVDRVYNEQFF. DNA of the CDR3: TGCAGCGTTGAAGTGGACAGGGTCTACAATGAGCAGTTCTTC.

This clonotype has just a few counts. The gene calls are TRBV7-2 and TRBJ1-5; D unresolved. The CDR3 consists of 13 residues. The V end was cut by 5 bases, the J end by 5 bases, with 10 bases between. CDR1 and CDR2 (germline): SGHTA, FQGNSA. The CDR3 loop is CASSDNSYQPQHF. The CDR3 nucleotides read TGTGCCAGCAGCGACAACAGTTATCAGCCCCAGCATTTT.

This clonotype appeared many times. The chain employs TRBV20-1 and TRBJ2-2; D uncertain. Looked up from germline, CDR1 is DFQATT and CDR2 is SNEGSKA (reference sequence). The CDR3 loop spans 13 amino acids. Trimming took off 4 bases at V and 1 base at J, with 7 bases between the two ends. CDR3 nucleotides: TGCAGTGCTACCTCGGGGAACACCGGGGAGCTGTTTTTT. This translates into CSATSGNTGELFF.

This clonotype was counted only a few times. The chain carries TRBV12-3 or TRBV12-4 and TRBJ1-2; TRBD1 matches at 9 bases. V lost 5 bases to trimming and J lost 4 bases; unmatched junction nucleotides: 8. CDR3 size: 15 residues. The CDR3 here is CASSPWDRDAYGYTF. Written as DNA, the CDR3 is TGTGCCAGCAGTCCCTGGGACAGGGATGCCTATGGCTACACCTTC.

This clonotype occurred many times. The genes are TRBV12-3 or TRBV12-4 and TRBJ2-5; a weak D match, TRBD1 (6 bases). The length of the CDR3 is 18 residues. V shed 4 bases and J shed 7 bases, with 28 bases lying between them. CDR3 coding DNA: TGTGCCAGCAGTTCTCCTTTGGGGAGCAGGGACATCGGCGGGACCCAGTACTTC. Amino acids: CASSSPLGSRDIGGTQYF.

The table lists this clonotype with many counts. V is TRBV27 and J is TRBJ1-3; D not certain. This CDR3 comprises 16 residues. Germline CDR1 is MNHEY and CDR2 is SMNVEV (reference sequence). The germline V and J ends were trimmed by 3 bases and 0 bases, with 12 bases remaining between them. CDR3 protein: CASSFGLPSSGNTIYF. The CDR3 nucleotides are TGTGCCAGCAGTTTTGGCCTGCCAAGCTCTGGAAACACCATATATTTT.

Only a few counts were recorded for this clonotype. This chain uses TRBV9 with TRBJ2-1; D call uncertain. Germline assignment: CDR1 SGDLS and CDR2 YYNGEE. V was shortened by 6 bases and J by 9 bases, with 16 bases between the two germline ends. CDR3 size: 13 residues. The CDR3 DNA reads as TGTGCCAGCACTGGCATTGGAGAATCTGAGCAGTTCTTC. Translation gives CASTGIGESEQFF.

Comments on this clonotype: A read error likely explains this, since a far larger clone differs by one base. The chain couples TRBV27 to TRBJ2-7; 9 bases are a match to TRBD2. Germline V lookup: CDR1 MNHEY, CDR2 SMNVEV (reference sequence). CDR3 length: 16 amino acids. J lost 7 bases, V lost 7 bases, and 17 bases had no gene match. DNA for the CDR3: TGTGCCAGCAAACTCATAGGCGGGGGGGCCTACAATGAGCAGTACTTC. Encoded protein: CASKLIGGGAYNEQYF.

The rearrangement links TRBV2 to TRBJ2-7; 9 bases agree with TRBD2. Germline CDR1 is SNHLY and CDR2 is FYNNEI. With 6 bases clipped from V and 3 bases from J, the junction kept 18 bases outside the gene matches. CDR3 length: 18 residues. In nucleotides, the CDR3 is TGTGCCAGCAGCAAACTAGCGGGCTCAACCCCAGGACACTACGAGCAGTACTTC. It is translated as CASSKLAGSTPGHYEQYF.

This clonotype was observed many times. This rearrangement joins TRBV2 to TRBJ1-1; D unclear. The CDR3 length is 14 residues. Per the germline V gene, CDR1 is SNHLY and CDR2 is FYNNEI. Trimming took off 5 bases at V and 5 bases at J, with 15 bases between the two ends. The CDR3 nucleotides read TGTGCCAGCAGTTCGTTTCGTGGTTTGACTGAAGCTTTCTTT. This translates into CASSSFRGLTEAFF.

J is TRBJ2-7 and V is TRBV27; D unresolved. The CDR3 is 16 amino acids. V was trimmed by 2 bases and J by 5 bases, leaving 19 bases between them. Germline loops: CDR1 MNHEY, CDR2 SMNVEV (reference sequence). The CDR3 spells CASSLAAGIGGNEQYF. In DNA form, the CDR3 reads TGTGCCAGCAGTTTAGCAGCAGGAATTGGCGGCAACGAGCAGTACTTC.

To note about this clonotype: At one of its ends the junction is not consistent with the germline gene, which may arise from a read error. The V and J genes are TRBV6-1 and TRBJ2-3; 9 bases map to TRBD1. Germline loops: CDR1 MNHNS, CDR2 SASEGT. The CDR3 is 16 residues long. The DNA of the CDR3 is TGTGCCAGCTCGTCTCGGGACAGGGACCGCACAGATGCGCAGTATTTT. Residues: CASSSRDRDRTDAQYF.

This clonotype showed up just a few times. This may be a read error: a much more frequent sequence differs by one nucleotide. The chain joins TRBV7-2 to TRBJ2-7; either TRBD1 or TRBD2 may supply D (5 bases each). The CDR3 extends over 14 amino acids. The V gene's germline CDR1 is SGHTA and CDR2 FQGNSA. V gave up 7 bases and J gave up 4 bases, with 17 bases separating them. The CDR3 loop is CASTRDGVDYEQYF. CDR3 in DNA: TGTGCCAGCACCAGGGACGGGGTAGATTACGAGCAGTACTTC.

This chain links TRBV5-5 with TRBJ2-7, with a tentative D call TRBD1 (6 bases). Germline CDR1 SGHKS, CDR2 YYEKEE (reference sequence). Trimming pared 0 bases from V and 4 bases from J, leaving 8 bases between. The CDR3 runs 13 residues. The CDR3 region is CASSLEQGYEQYF. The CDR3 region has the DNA TGTGCCAGCAGCTTGGAACAGGGATACGAGCAGTACTTC.

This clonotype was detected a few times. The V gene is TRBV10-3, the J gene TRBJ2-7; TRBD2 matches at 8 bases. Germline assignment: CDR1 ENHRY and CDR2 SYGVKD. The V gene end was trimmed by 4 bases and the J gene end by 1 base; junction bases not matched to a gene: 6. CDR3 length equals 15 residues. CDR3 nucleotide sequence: TGTGCCATCAGTGGGGAGGCGGGGGGTTCCTACGAGCAGTACTTC. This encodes CAISGEAGGSYEQYF.

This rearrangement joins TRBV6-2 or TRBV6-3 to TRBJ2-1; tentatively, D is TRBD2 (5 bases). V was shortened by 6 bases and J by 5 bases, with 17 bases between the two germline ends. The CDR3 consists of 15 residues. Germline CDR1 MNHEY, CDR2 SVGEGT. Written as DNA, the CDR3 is TGTGCCAGCAGGGGATTAGTCGAGGGCCACAATGAGCAGTTCTTC. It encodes CASRGLVEGHNEQFF.

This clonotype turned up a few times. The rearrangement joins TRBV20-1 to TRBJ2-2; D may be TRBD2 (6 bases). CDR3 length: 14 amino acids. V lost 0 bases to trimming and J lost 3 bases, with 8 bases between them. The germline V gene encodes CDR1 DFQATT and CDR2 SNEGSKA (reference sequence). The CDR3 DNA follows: TGCAGTGCTAGAGATCGGAGGGACACCGGGGAGCTGTTTTTT. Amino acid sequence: CSARDRRDTGELFF.

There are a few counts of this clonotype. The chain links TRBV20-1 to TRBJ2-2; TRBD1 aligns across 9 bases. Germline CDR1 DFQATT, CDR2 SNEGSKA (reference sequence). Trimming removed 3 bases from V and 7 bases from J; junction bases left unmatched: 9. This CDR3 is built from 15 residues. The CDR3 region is CSASGPGTGSGELFF. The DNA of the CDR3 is TGCAGTGCTAGTGGACCCGGGACAGGGAGCGGGGAGCTGTTTTTT.

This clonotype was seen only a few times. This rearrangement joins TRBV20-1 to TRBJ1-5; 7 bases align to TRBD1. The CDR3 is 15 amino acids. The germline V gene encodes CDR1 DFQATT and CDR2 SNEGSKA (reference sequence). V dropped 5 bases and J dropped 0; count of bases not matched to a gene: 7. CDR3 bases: TGCAGTGCTGGGGACAGTACGAATAGCAATCAGCCCCAGCATTTT. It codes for CSAGDSTNSNQPQHF.

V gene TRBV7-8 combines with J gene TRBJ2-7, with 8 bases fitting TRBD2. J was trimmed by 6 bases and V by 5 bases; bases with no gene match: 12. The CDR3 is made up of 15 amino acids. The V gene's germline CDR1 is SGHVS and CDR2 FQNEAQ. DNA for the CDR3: TGTGCCAGCAGCCCGACGCGGGGGGACGGTGTCGAGCAGTACTTC. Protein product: CASSPTRGDGVEQYF.

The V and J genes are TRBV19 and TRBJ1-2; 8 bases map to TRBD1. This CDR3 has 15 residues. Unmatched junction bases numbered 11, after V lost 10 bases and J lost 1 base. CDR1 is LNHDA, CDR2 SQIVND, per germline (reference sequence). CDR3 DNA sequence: TGTGCCACCGCGGACAGGGTCAACAATAACTATGGCTACACCTTC. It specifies CATADRVNNNYGYTF.

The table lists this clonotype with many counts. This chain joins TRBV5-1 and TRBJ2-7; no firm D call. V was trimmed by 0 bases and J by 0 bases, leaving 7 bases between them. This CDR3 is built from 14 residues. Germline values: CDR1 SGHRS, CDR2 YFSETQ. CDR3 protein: CASSLAQTSYEQYF. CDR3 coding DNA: TGCGCCAGCAGCTTGGCCCAGACCTCCTACGAGCAGTACTTC.

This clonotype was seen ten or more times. CDR3 in DNA: TGCAGTGCTAGGGAAGGAGGGGTTAGGACTGAAGCTTTCTTT. Amino acid sequence: CSAREGGVRTEAFF. This chain connects TRBV20-1 to TRBJ1-1, with a weak D call TRBD1 (5 bases). This CDR3 region has 14 residues. Germline V gene sequence: CDR1 DFQATT, CDR2 SNEGSKA (reference sequence). V dropped 3 bases and J dropped 5 bases, with 16 bases sitting between them.